This TCR beta chain was observed in a study of identical twins. After template switching added a universal primer site, the resulting cDNA carried unique molecular identifiers. In TCRdb, the 5' RACE reads were re-called with MiXCR into one record per CDR3 protein. The sample has more than 1.5 million distinct CDR3 sequences; roughly a third are singletons. There were only healthy Caucasians among the donors. The CDR3 contains 11 residues. V shed 8 bases and J 6 bases; nucleotides not matched to a gene: 1. Germline-derived CDR1 and CDR2 are MNHEY and SVGAGI. This clonotype was recorded at least ten times.

This sequence was found in a newborn girl in good health. Sequenced material: cord blood. The chain combines TRBV6-5 with TRBJ2-4, with TRBD2 matching over 7 bases. The CDR3 spells CASGGGNIQYF. The CDR3 DNA reads TGTGCCAGCGGGGGGGGAAACATTCAGTACTTC.